What follows are 22 T cell receptor beta chains derived from one specimen sequenced in a study of beta chain features in type 1 diabetes. All of the isolated RNA was reverse transcribed, so expressed TCRB transcripts were sequenced. Sequencing used immunoSEQ multiplex PCR; TCRdb keeps in-frame clones, though not all of them. The table lists 500,000 to 700,000 clones, 15% to 18% of them singletons. Material: naive CD4+ T cells from blood. Receptors originate from a man aged 18-30 years in good health.

The chain employs TRBV27 and TRBJ1-1; TRBD1 is a possible D gene (5 bases). The length of the CDR3 is 13 residues. The V gene's germline CDR1 is MNHEY and CDR2 SMNVEV (reference sequence). V was shortened by 3 bases and J by 7 bases, with 12 bases between the two germline ends. CDR3 loop: CASSFSGGVEAFF. CDR3 in DNA: TGTGCCAGCAGTTTTAGTGGAGGGGTTGAAGCTTTCTTT.

This clone was seen only a few times. The chain carries TRBV7-2 and TRBJ1-5; TRBD1 matches 7 bases. Germline V gene sequence: CDR1 SGHTA, CDR2 FQGNSA. V gave up 6 bases and J gave up 5 bases; unmatched junction bases: 13. The CDR3 length is 16 residues. CDR3 in amino acids: CASSVRARDSYQPQHF. The CDR3 DNA sequence: TGTGCCAGCAGTGTAAGGGCACGGGACAGCTATCAGCCCCAGCATTTT.

This CDR3 reads CASSEGRGHDSGNTIYF. DNA for the CDR3: TGTGCCAGCAGTGAAGGGAGGGGCCATGACTCTGGAAACACCATATATTTT. The gene calls are TRBV25-1 and TRBJ1-3; D is perhaps TRBD1 (5 bases). V shed 2 bases and J shed 0 bases, with 14 bases lying between them. Looked up from germline, CDR1 is MGHDK and CDR2 is SYGVNS. The CDR3 has 17 residues.

The chain joins TRBV27 to TRBJ1-2; no firm D call. CDR1 is MNHEY and CDR2 is SMNVEV in the germline V gene (reference sequence). V lost 8 bases and J 4 bases, leaving 14 bases between the germline ends. This CDR3 has 13 residues. The CDR3 loop reads CASLGVTGYGYTF. Here the CDR3 DNA reads TGTGCCAGCCTCGGGGTTACGGGCTATGGCTACACCTTC.

As DNA, the CDR3 is TGTGCCAGCAGCTCCCGTAGATGGGTGACTGATGAGCAGTTCTTC. Its translation: CASSSRRWVTDEQFF. The rearrangement uses TRBV9 and TRBJ2-1, with D unresolved. The ends were cut back, 4 bases at V and 8 bases at J, with 19 bases in the middle. CDR3 length equals 15 residues. Per the germline V gene, CDR1 is SGDLS and CDR2 is YYNGEE.

This clone occurred a few times. The genes are TRBV28 and TRBJ1-4; D not resolved. Germline CDR1 MDHEN, CDR2 SYDVKM. This CDR3 has 14 residues. The V end was cut by 8 bases, the J end by 3 bases, with 13 bases between. The CDR3 loop reads CASFQGMANEKLFF. CDR3 DNA sequence: TGTGCCAGCTTTCAAGGGATGGCTAATGAAAAACTGTTTTTT.

This clone has a handful of counts. The chain couples TRBV29-1 to TRBJ2-5; D not certain. Germline loops: CDR1 SQVTM, CDR2 ANQGSEA. Between the trimmed V and J ends, which lost 1 base and 6 bases, there was a span of 12 bases. The CDR3 has 13 residues. CDR3 loop: CSVEGSALQTQYF. The CDR3, as DNA: TGCAGCGTTGAAGGGTCGGCTTTGCAGACCCAGTACTTC.

The V call is TRBV28, the J call TRBJ2-6, with a possible D match to TRBD2 (6 bases). With 5 bases removed from V and 0 bases from J, the gap between germline ends came to 14 bases. Germline values: CDR1 MDHEN, CDR2 SYDVKM. The CDR3 consists of 17 residues. In DNA form, the CDR3 reads TGTGCCAGCAGTCCCGCGGGGCAAGCCTCTGGGGCCAACGTCCTGACTTTC. As protein: CASSPAGQASGANVLTF.

This clone was counted a few times. The V gene is TRBV6-6, the J gene TRBJ2-1, with TRBD2 matching 10 bases. Germline CDR1 MNHNY, CDR2 SVGAGI (reference sequence). This CDR3 region has 16 residues. The trim removed 7 bases at V and 10 bases at J, leaving 16 bases unmatched. The chain's CDR3 is CASIYSGLAGASEQFF. The DNA of the CDR3 is TGTGCCAGCATCTATTCCGGGCTAGCGGGAGCTAGCGAGCAGTTCTTC.

This clone occurred a few times. V and J are TRBV5-1 and TRBJ1-1, with D possibly being TRBD1 (5 bases). V lost 4 bases, J lost 4 bases, and 11 bases lay in between. Germline loops: CDR1 SGHRS, CDR2 YFSETQ. The CDR3 runs to 13 residues. The CDR3: CASSPAGTTEAFF. The CDR3 nucleotides read TGCGCCAGCAGCCCGGCAGGGACCACTGAAGCTTTCTTT. Complete variable domain (other parts from reference TRBV5-1 and TRBJ1-1): KAGVTQTPRYLIKTRGQQVTLSCSPISGHRSVSWYQQTPGQGLQFLFEYFSETQRNKGNFPGRFSGRQFSNSRSEMNVSTLELGDSALYLCASSPAGTTEAFFGQGTRLTVV.

This clone was counted only a few times. This chain uses TRBV4-3 with TRBJ2-3; 9 positions agree with TRBD2. The CDR3 covers 17 residues. Germline trimming cut 1 base from V and 6 bases from J; bases unmatched to any gene: 11. Germline CDR1 reads LGHNA; CDR2 reads YSLEER. CDR3 region: CASSQGPSGAMWDTQYF. CDR3 nucleotides: TGCGCCAGCAGCCAAGGCCCTAGCGGGGCGATGTGGGATACGCAGTATTTT.

This clone was found a few times. Other DNA variants within this sample encode the same CDR3. This chain links TRBV9 with TRBJ2-6, with D possibly called TRBD1 or TRBD2 (5 bases each). The CDR3 sequence is 17 residues long. Looked up from germline, CDR1 is SGDLS and CDR2 is YYNGEE. Trimming took 0 bases from V and 0 from J, leaving 10 bases between them. CDR3 protein: CASSVAGQSSGANVLTF. The CDR3, as DNA: TGTGCCAGCAGCGTAGCGGGGCAAAGCTCTGGGGCCAACGTCCTGACTTTC.

In DNA, the CDR3 is TGTGCCAGCAGTTACGGCGTAGGATTCGACAGCTATGGCTACACCTTC. It is translated as CASSYGVGFDSYGYTF. The rearrangement uses TRBV6-5 and TRBJ1-2; D is possibly TRBD1 (5 bases). The V gene lost 2 bases and the J gene lost 4 bases, with 17 bases spanning the gap. CDR1 MNHEY and CDR2 SVGAGI come from the germline V gene. This CDR3 region has 16 residues.

This clone has a handful of counts. The CDR3, as DNA: TGTGCCTGGAGGGTGGGACAGCCGGCTAACTATGGCTACACCTTC. It codes for CAWRVGQPANYGYTF. The V and J genes are TRBV30 and TRBJ1-2; TRBD1 aligns across 7 bases. CDR3 length equals 15 residues. The germline CDR1 and CDR2 sequences are GTSNPN and SVGIG (reference sequence). J gave up 0 bases and V 3 bases, and 7 bases lay outside the gene matches.

This clone was recorded only once. The rearrangement links TRBV18 to TRBJ1-1, with no clear D. The CDR3 is 14 residues long. V was clipped by 3 bases and J by 5 bases, with 13 bases between them. CDR1 is KGHSH, CDR2 LQKENI, per germline. The CDR3 loop reads CASSPSSRGTEAFF. CDR3 sequence (DNA): TGTGCCAGCTCACCTTCGTCCCGTGGGACTGAAGCTTTCTTT.

V and J are TRBV4-1 and TRBJ1-2; the match to TRBD1 covers 9 bases. The V segment lost 0 bases and the J segment 5 bases; nucleotides outside the gene matches: 7. CDR1 and CDR2 from the germline V gene are MGHRA and YSYEKL. The CDR3 consists of 16 residues. CDR3 DNA: TGCGCCAGCAGCCAAGAAAGTATCGGGACAGGGTATGGCTACACCTTC. It yields the protein CASSQESIGTGYGYTF.

CDR3 nucleotides: TGTGCCAGCACCTGGGTAACCCAAGAGACCCAGTACTTC. Protein: CASTWVTQETQYF. The rearrangement uses TRBV7-9 and TRBJ2-5; unclear D gene. Germline lookup yields CDR1 SEHNR and CDR2 FQNEAQ (reference sequence). V lost 7 bases and J lost 1, with 10 bases in between. This CDR3 region has 13 residues.

The chain has TRBV10-3 and TRBJ2-5; possibly TRBD2 for D (5 bases). Per the germline V gene, CDR1 is ENHRY and CDR2 is SYGVKD. V was shortened by 10 bases and J by 1 base, with 10 bases between the two germline ends. The CDR3 runs 12 residues. As DNA, the CDR3 is TGTGCCACTGGACTCACCCAAGAGACCCAGTACTTC. Translation: CATGLTQETQYF.

This clone has more than one count but fewer than ten. The J gene is TRBJ2-4, the V gene TRBV7-9, with 9 nucleotides matching TRBD1. V lost 4 bases and J lost 8; bases outside the gene matches: 9. CDR3 size: 15 residues. Germline loops: CDR1 SEHNR, CDR2 FQNEAQ (reference sequence). The CDR3 sequence: CASSSPAGQGDIQYF. The CDR3 bases are TGTGCCAGCAGCTCGCCCGCGGGACAGGGAGACATTCAGTACTTC.

This chain connects TRBV9 to TRBJ2-2, with D possibly being TRBD1 (5 bases). The CDR3 spans 14 residues. V lost 5 bases to trimming and J lost 3 bases, with 11 bases between them. Germline V gene data show CDR1 as SGDLS and CDR2 as YYNGEE. The CDR3 sequence is CASSRGMDTGELFF. The CDR3 DNA follows: TGTGCCAGCAGTAGGGGCATGGACACCGGGGAGCTGTTTTTT.

This clone came up a few times. The chain carries TRBV29-1 and TRBJ2-1, with D maybe TRBD2 (6 bases). The germline V and J ends were trimmed by 1 base and 4 bases, with 11 bases remaining between them. The CDR3 runs to 14 residues. CDR1 SQVTM and CDR2 ANQGSEA come from the germline V gene. The CDR3 is CSVEGRVGYNEQFF. CDR3 coding DNA: TGCAGCGTTGAAGGGAGGGTCGGTTACAATGAGCAGTTCTTC.

The chain combines TRBV28 with TRBJ1-2; D is unclear. The CDR3 runs to 13 residues. Germline values: CDR1 MDHEN, CDR2 SYDVKM. Here the CDR3 reads CESRGRVAYGYTF. In DNA form, the CDR3 reads TGTGAATCAAGAGGGCGAGTAGCTTATGGCTACACCTTC.